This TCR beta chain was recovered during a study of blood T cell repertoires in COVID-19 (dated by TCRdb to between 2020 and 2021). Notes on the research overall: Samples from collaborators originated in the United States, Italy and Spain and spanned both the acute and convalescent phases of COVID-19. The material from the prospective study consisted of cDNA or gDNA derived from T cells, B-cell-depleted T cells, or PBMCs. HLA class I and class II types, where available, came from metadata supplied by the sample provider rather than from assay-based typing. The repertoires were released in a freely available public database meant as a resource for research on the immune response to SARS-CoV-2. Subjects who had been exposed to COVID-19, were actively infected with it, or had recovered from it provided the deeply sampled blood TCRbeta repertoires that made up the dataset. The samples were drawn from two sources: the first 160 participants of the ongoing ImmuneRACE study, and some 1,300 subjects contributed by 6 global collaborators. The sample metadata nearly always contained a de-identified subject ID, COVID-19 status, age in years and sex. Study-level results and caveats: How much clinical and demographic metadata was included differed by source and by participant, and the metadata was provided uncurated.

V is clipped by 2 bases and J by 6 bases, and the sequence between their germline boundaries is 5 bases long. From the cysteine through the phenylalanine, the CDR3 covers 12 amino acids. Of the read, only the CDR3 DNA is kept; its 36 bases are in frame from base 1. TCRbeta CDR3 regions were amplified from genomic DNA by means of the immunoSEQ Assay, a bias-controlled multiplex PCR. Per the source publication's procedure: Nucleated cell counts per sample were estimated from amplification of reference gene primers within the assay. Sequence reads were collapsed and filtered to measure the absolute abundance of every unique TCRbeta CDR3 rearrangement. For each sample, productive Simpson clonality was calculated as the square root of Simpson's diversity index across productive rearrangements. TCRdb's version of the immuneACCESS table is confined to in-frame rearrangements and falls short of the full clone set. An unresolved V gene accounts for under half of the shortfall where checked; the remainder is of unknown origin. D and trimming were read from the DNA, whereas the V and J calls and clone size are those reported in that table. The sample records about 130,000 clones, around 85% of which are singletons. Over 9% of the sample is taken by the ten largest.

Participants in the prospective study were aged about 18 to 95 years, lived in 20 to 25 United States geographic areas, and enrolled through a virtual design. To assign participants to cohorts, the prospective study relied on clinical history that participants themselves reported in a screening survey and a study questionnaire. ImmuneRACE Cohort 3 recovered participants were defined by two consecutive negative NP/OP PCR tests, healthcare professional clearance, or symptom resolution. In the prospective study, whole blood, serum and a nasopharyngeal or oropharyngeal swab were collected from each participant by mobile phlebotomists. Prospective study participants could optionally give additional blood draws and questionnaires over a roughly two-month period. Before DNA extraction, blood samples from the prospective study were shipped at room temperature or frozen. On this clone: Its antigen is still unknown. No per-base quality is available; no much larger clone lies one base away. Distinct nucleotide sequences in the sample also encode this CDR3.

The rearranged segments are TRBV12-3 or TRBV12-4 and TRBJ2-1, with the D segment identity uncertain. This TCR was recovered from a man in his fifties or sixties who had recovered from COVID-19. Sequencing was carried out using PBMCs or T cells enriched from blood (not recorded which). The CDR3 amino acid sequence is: CASSLSVNEQFF. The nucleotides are TGTGCCAGCAGTTTATCGGTCAATGAGCAGTTCTTC.